This T cell receptor beta chain originates from a study of cytomegalovirus exposure and HLA in healthy donors. Study information: The study's early data release held roughly 91 million unique TCRs from HLA-typed donors.

Vbeta (60) and Jbeta (13) primers were used in the PCR. Assay: immunoSEQ multiplex PCR; the TCRdb copy retains only in-frame clones and omits some. This table has roughly 130,000 clones, around 82% appearing once. Germline-derived CDR1 and CDR2 are SGHRS and YFSETQ. The CDR3 consists of 16 residues. Trimming removed 0 bases from V and 0 bases from J, with 13 bases in between. The sample comprised PBMCs. V and J are TRBV5-1 and TRBJ2-7; perhaps TRBD2 as D (5 bases). The receptor was isolated from a male donor in good health and CMV-seropositive. CDR3 bases: TGCGCCAGCAGCTTGGCCCTCAGCGGTGGCTCCTACGAGCAGTACTTC. Translation gives CASSLALSGGSYEQYF.